This is a list of T cell receptor beta chains from one sample in a study of T cell responses to AZD1222 COVID-19 vaccine. TCRdb keeps only in-frame clones here, not all; method: immunoSEQ multiplex PCR. The sample carries approximately 110,000 clones, over 80% recorded once. Here the sequenced sample was peripheral blood, taken 28 days after the second AZD1222 dose. The receptors come from an adult who received the AZD1222 COVID-19 vaccine. Each CDR3 is given with its conserved first and last residue. The D gene is left open where the match is weak. Clone size is given for some rows only: seen once, a few or many times, or a class if the clone is expanded.

TRBV10-2	TRBJ1-2	NA	TRBD1	CASSERKGQGATHYGYTF	TGCGCCAGCAGTGAGAGAAAGGGACAGGGGGCGACGCACTATGGCTACACCTTC
TRBV6-5	TRBJ2-5	NA	NA	CASSPRARTETQYF	TGTGCCAGCAGCCCGAGGGCCCGGACGGAGACCCAGTACTTC
TRBV19	TRBJ1-5	NA	TRBD1	CASIQGFGQPQHF	TGTGCCAGTATACAGGGGTTTGGCCAGCCCCAGCATTTT
TRBV18	TRBJ1-1	once	TRBD1	CASFPDRGGVAFF	TGTGCCAGCTTTCCGGACAGGGGAGGCGTAGCTTTCTTT
TRBV15	TRBJ2-7	NA	TRBD1	CATSRDGTASLRNEQYF	TGTGCCACCAGCAGAGATGGGACAGCCAGCCTAAGGAACGAGCAGTACTTC
TRBV28	TRBJ1-2	NA	NA	CASSFTNYGYTF	TGTGCCAGCAGTTTCACAAACTATGGCTACACCTTC
TRBV5-6	TRBJ1-3	NA	TRBD1	CASSPRDRGYGNTIYF	TGTGCCAGCAGCCCTAGGGACAGGGGTTATGGAAACACCATATATTTT
TRBV6-5	TRBJ1-6	NA	NA	CASSYSGGQLNSPLHF	TGTGCCAGCAGTTACTCCGGAGGGCAACTAAATTCACCCCTCCACTTT
TRBV28	TRBJ1-1	NA	NA	CASFRALMNTEAFF	TGTGCCAGCTTCCGAGCTTTAATGAACACTGAAGCTTTCTTT
TRBV3-1/TRBV3-2	TRBJ1-1	NA	NA	CASSQELGYKAFF	TGTGCCAGCAGCCAAGAGTTAGGCTACAAAGCTTTCTTT
TRBV19	TRBJ1-5	NA	NA	CASRTVNQPQHF	TGTGCCAGTCGGACAGTCAATCAGCCCCAGCATTTT
TRBV19	TRBJ2-5	NA	NA	CASSTKIRAGETQYF	TGTGCCAGTAGTACGAAAATCAGGGCCGGGGAGACCCAGTACTTC
TRBV5-5	TRBJ2-7	NA	TRBD1	CASSPLQGVKGYEQYF	TGTGCCAGCAGCCCCCTACAGGGGGTTAAAGGCTACGAGCAGTACTTC
TRBV5-6	TRBJ2-5	NA	NA	CASSLQGLGETQYF	TGTGCCAGCAGCTTGCAAGGGCTGGGAGAGACCCAGTACTTC
TRBV7-2	TRBJ1-1	NA	NA	CASSLVPGMNTEAFF	TGTGCCAGCAGCTTAGTTCCGGGGATGAACACTGAAGCTTTCTTT
TRBV5-4	TRBJ1-1	NA	TRBD1	CASSQRQFTGGPAFF	TGTGCCAGCAGCCAAAGACAATTCACAGGGGGCCCAGCTTTCTTT
TRBV18	TRBJ2-3	NA	TRBD1	CASSPVGQGTDTQYF	TGTGCCAGCTCACCAGTGGGACAGGGCACAGATACGCAGTATTTT
TRBV5-4	TRBJ2-7	NA	TRBD1	CASSLGTGESYEQYF	TGTGCCAGCAGCTTGGGGACAGGGGAATCCTACGAGCAGTACTTC
TRBV27	TRBJ2-1	NA	TRBD1	CASSPGQGNIYNEQFF	TGTGCCAGCAGTCCCGGACAGGGAAATATCTACAATGAGCAGTTCTTC
TRBV27	TRBJ2-7	NA	TRBD1	CASSQDRGSYEQYF	TGTGCCAGCAGCCAAGACAGGGGATCCTACGAGCAGTACTTC
TRBV18	TRBJ1-2	NA	NA	CASSPGGQNYGYTF	TGTGCCAGCTCACCTGGGGGCCAGAACTATGGCTACACCTTC
TRBV6-4	TRBJ2-3	once	NA	CASSSQVTDTQYF	TGTGCCAGCAGCTCACAGGTCACAGATACGCAGTATTTT
TRBV7-9	TRBJ2-7	NA	NA	CASSLTRDEQYF	TGTGCCAGCAGCTTAACTCGTGACGAGCAGTACTTC
TRBV5-6	TRBJ2-7	NA	NA	CASSLGGKETYEQYF	TGTGCCAGCAGCTTGGGGGGGAAGGAAACCTACGAGCAGTACTTC
TRBV27	TRBJ1-6	NA	NA	CASTHVWGSSNSPLHF	TGTGCCAGCACCCACGTCTGGGGATCGAGTAATTCACCCCTCCACTTT
TRBV7-9	TRBJ1-4	once	NA	CASSLGTQEKLFF	TGTGCCAGCAGCTTAGGGACGCAGGAAAAACTGTTTTTT
TRBV5-4	TRBJ1-4	NA	NA	CASSLSLLPGEKLFF	TGTGCCAGCAGCTTGTCCCTCTTGCCGGGTGAAAAACTGTTTTTT
TRBV5-1	TRBJ1-6	NA	NA	CASSLALGTTLGMGSPLHF	TGCGCCAGCAGCTTGGCTCTTGGGACAACCCTAGGAATGGGATCACCCCTCCACTTT
TRBV5-5	TRBJ2-7	NA	NA	CASSLARGASYEQYF	TGTGCCAGCAGCTTGGCCCGGGGAGCAAGCTACGAGCAGTACTTC